These 6 T cell receptor beta chains originate from one sample sequenced in a study of blood T cells in healthy people across ages. The second PCR ran about 6 to 12 cycles with a sample-barcoded 5' primer and J-beta primers. TCRdb reprocessed the 5' RACE reads via MiXCR and lists one record per CDR3 protein. This repertoire shows 450,000 to 650,000 distinct CDR3 sequences, more than 20% found once; its top ten account for around 10%. This sample also appeared in a second study, on T cells of mothers and their children.

The sample comprised blood. The receptors stem from a boy younger than 18 in good health.

This clonotype was observed a few times. The J gene is TRBJ2-3, the V gene TRBV7-6; the D is unclear. Germline-derived CDR1 and CDR2 are SGHVS and FNYEAQ. The CDR3 consists of 13 residues. The V end lost 4 bases, the J end lost 6 bases, and 11 bases lay between the germline ends. The CDR3 DNA is TGTGCCAGCAGCTCAGGCACTCATGATACGCAGTATTTT. This gives the protein CASSSGTHDTQYF.

CDR3 amino acids: CASSTQGNYGYTF. The DNA of the CDR3 is TGTGCCAGCAGTACCCAGGGGAACTATGGCTACACCTTC. V usage is TRBV27 and J usage is TRBJ1-2, with D possibly matching TRBD1 (6 bases). There are 13 residues in the CDR3. The germline gives CDR1 MNHEY, CDR2 SMNVEV (reference sequence). V lost 5 bases and J lost 2, with 9 bases in between.

This clonotype was counted a few times. The chain couples TRBV5-4 to TRBJ1-1; 9 nucleotides line up with TRBD1. Losses at the gene ends were 4 bases for V and 1 base for J; bases not matched to a gene: 8. Germline V CDR1 and CDR2: SGHNT, YYREEE (reference sequence). CDR3 length: 16 amino acids. The CDR3: CASSGGTGWRNTEAFF. CDR3 sequence (DNA): TGTGCCAGCAGCGGCGGGACAGGGTGGCGGAACACTGAAGCTTTCTTT.

The rearrangement links TRBV7-6 to TRBJ2-1, with TRBD1 matching over 7 bases. Germline V gene sequence: CDR1 SGHVS, CDR2 FNYEAQ. The CDR3 is 16 residues long. V lost 6 bases and J lost 3; bases outside the gene matches: 11. CDR3 protein: CASRSSRDSNYNEQFF. CDR3 nucleotides: TGTGCCAGCAGGTCAAGCCGGGACAGCAACTACAATGAGCAGTTCTTC.

In this sample, this clonotype turned up a few times. The rearrangement joins TRBV25-1 to TRBJ2-5, with unresolved D. The CDR3 is 15 residues long. The germline CDR1 and CDR2 sequences are MGHDK and SYGVNS. Trimming took off 3 bases at V and 0 bases at J, with 11 bases between the two ends. CDR3 residues: CASSETTWYQETQYF. The CDR3 coding sequence is TGTGCCAGCAGTGAGACGACTTGGTACCAAGAGACCCAGTACTTC.

This clonotype was seen more than once but under ten times. The rearrangement uses TRBV29-1 and TRBJ2-7, with D perhaps matching TRBD1 or TRBD2 (6 bases each). The CDR3 loop spans 15 amino acids. Trimming left V 6 bases short and J 4 bases short, with 22 bases between. Looked up from germline, CDR1 is SQVTM and CDR2 is ANQGSEA. The CDR3 region is CSVEPGHGRSYEQYF. DNA of the CDR3: TGCAGCGTCGAGCCGGGACATGGGAGGTCATACGAGCAGTACTTC.